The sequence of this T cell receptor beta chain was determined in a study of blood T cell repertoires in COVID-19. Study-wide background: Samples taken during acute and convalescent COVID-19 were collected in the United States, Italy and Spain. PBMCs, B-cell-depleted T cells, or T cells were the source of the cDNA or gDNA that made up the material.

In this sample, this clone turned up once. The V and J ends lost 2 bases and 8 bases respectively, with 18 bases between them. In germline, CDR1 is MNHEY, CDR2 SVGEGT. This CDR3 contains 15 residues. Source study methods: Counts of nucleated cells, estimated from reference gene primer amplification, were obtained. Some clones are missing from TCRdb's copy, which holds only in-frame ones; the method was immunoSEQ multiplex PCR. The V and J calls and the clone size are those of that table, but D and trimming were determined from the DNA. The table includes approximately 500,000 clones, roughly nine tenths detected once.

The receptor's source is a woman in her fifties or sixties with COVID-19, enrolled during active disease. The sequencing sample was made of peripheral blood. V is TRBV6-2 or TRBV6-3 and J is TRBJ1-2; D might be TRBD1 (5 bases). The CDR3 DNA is TGTGCCAGCAGTTACCCGCCCGGGGGACGGGCGGGCTACACCTTC. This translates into CASSYPPGGRAGYTF.